Listed here is a single TCR beta chain. Its specificity is unknown. This sample was included in a study of cytomegalovirus exposure and HLA in healthy donors. Study-wide results and limits: As a later analysis showed, a missense DCLRE1C variant was linked to trimming of TCR beta V- and J-genes. Prior analysis indicated that the majority of TCR beta V segments exhibited productivity approximately 87% or approximately 30% of the time. With further analysis later on, most CMV-associated TCR beta chains appeared HLA-restricted.

The primer mix had 60 Vbeta and 13 Jbeta primers. Data came from immunoSEQ multiplex PCR; TCRdb stores just in-frame clones and leaves some out. The data contain around 170,000 clones, approximately 79% of them singletons. Healthy bone marrow donors made up the donor group. The origin of this receptor is a man aged 40-55 years in good health and CMV-seropositive. What was sequenced was PBMCs.

CDR3 DNA sequence: TGTGCCAGCAGCTTATCCCCATCCTACAATGAGCAGTTCTTC. Its translation: CASSLSPSYNEQFF. The rearrangement joins TRBV7-3 to TRBJ2-1; D gene uncertain. Germline V gives CDR1 SGHTA, CDR2 FQGTGA. Trimming removed 2 bases from V and 1 base from J, with 6 bases in between. CDR3 length: 14 residues.